The rows below give T cell receptor beta chains drawn from one sample of a study of shared clonotypes between healthy human individuals. Generated by immunoSEQ multiplex PCR, the TCRdb table keeps only in-frame clones and is missing some. In the table there are fewer than 850,000 clones, about 96% of which are singletons. Sequencing was performed on naive CD8+ T cells sorted from blood. Receptors originate from a man younger than 40 in good health. Each CDR3 is given with its conserved first and last residue. Each record gives: V gene, CDR3 protein.

TRBV4-1 CASSQESLADEQYF
TRBV7-7 CASSLGGPGETQYF
TRBV4-1 CASSAAQNTGELFF
TRBV27 CASRVWGDHKNIQYF
TRBV21-1 CASSNGESTDTQYF
TRBV11-2 CASSLDRVRIYEQYF
TRBV29-1 CSARGPGLAGYEQFF
TRBV23-1 CASSQKGASRQFF
TRBV29-1 CSVVLRNYNEQFF
TRBV9 CASSGIEQGGYEKLFF
TRBV6-1 CASSEAVTSGYNEQFF
TRBV7-3 CASSMTGGMRDTQYF
TRBV27 CASSSIGTGGNEQYF
TRBV14 CASSHFSRTASTDTQYF
TRBV2 CASQDSRVNTEAFF
TRBV5-4 CASSGDTFSYNEQFF
TRBV7-9 CASSVLPGQGTYEQYF
TRBV5-1 CASSLALGALNTEAFF
TRBV27 CASSVGQGGQNEQFF
TRBV7-9 CASSSPGTRQETQYF
TRBV28 CASSFFGGNYEQYF
TRBV10-3 CAISESMETEAFF
TRBV14 CASSHRPGQGSHEQYF
TRBV7-2 CASRVGGQETQYF
TRBV5-1 CASSLVSGTDYTYEQYF
TRBV19 CASNLALGNEQFF
TRBV7-6 CASSLAEDSLTDTQYF
TRBV13 CASSLGGYYEQYF
TRBV11-2 CASSAEQGPLYEQYF
TRBV10-2 CASSEPDRSDYGYTF
TRBV7-2 CASSFGLAGGVQFF
TRBV28 CASSPGFYEQYF
TRBV28 CASSFVGTAYEQYF
TRBV5-4 CASSSAASGIYEQYF
TRBV5-5 CASSLARVNEQFF
TRBV27 CASSHDAGELPLIEQYF
TRBV5-1 CASSLNQGAQPQHF
TRBV27 CASSFFTSGSYEQYF
TRBV5-1 CASTGPKTGVYEQYF
TRBV11-2 CASSWRGRGTDTQYF
TRBV10-3 CAISESGGAAETQYF
TRBV7-9 CASSSPEAGETKNIQYF
TRBV6-5 CASSYSVGGSYEQYF
TRBV7-6 CASSLPGQGMNEQFF
TRBV27 CASSQNPTDTQYF
TRBV19 CASSIVGVMTDTQYF
TRBV6-1 CASSEFRGTLYEQYF
TRBV28 CASSVLNLQGLYEQYF
TRBV4-1 CASSQDSDTWDSYEQYF